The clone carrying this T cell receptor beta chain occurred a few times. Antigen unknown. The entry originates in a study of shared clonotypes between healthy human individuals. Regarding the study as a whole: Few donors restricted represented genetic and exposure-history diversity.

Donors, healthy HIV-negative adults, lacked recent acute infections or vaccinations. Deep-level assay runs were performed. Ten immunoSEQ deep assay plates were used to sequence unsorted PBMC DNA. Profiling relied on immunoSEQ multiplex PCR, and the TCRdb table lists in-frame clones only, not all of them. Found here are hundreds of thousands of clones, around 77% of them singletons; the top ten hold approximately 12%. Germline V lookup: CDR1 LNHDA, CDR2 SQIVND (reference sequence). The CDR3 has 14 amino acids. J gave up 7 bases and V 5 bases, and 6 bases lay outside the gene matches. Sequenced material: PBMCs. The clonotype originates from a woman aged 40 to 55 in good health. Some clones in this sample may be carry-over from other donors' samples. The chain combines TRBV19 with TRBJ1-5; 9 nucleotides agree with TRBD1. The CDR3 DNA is TGTGCCAGTAGTGCTGGACAGGGGATACAGCCCCAGCATTTT. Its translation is CASSAGQGIQPQHF.